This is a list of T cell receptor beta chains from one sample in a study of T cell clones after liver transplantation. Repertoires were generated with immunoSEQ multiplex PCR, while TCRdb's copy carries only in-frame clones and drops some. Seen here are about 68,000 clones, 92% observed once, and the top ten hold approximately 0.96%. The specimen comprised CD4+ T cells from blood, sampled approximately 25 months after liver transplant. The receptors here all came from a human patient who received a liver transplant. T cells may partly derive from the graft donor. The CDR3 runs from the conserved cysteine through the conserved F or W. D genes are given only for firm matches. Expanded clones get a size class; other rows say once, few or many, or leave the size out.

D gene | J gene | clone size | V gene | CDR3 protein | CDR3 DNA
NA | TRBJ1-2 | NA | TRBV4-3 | CASSQRQLLDYGYTF | TGCGCCAGCAGCCAAAGGCAACTGCTGGACTATGGCTACACCTTC
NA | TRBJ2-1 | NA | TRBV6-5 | CASSRGGEQFF | TGTGCCAGCAGTAGGGGGGGAGAGCAGTTCTTC
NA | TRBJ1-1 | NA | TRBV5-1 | CASSLGSNTEAFF | TGCGCCAGCAGCTTGGGGTCTAACACTGAAGCTTTCTTT
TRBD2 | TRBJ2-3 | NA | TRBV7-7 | CASSLGSGMTADTQYF | TGTGCCAGCAGCTTGGGGAGCGGGATGACAGCAGATACGCAGTATTTT
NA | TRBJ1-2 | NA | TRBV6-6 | CASSYKAGSNYGYTF | TGTGCCAGCAGTTACAAGGCAGGATCTAACTATGGCTACACCTTC
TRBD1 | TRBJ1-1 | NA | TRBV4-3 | CASSQDRGEAFF | TGCGCCAGCAGCCAGGACAGGGGGGAAGCTTTCTTT
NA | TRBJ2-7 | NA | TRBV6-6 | CASSYSKTEPGDEQYF | TGTGCCAGCAGTTACTCTAAAACGGAACCGGGGGACGAGCAGTACTTC
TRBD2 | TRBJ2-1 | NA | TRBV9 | CASSTPSGSFLGEQFF | TGTGCCAGCAGCACCCCTAGCGGGAGCTTCTTAGGTGAGCAGTTCTTC
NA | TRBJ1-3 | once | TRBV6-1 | CASSANRPSSGNTIYF | TGTGCCAGCAGTGCCAACAGGCCGAGCTCTGGAAACACCATATATTTT
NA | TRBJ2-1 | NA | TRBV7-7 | CASSSGTQNEQFF | TGTGCCAGCAGCTCCGGGACCCAAAATGAGCAGTTCTTC
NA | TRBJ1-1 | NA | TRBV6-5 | CASSPRRMNTEAFF | TGTGCCAGCAGTCCCCGACGGATGAACACTGAAGCTTTCTTT
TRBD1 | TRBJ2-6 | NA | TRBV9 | CASSVSPRTGEISGANVLTF | TGTGCCAGCAGCGTATCCCCCCGGACAGGGGAGATCTCTGGGGCCAACGTCCTGACTTTC
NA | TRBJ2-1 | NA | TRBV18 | CASSPDQSSYNEQFF | TGTGCCAGCTCACCTGATCAGAGCTCCTACAATGAGCAGTTCTTC
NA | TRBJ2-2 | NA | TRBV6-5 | CASSYSGPGELFF | TGTGCCAGCAGTTACTCAGGCCCCGGGGAGCTGTTTTTT
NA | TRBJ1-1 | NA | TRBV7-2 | CASSFRAQNTEAFF | TGTGCCAGCAGCTTCAGAGCTCAGAACACTGAAGCTTTCTTT
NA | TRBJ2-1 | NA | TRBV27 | CASRQTPKVEQFF | TGTGCCAGCAGACAAACTCCCAAAGTTGAGCAGTTCTTC
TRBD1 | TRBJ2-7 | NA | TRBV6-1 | CASSPTWDRGHEQYF | TGTGCCAGCAGCCCTACCTGGGACAGGGGCCACGAGCAGTACTTC
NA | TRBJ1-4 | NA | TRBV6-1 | CASSDQGTANEKLFF | TGTGCCAGCAGTGACCAGGGGACGGCTAATGAAAAACTGTTTTTT
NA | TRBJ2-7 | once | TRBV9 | CASSPEVGPYEQYF | TGTGCCAGCAGCCCCGAGGTAGGACCTTACGAGCAGTACTTC
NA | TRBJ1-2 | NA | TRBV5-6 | CASSITDRPAYGYTF | TGTGCCAGCAGCATCACAGACAGGCCGGCCTATGGCTACACCTTC
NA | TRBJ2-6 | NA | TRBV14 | CASSQGGLGANVLTF | TGTGCCAGCAGCCAAGGCGGTCTTGGGGCCAACGTCCTGACTTTC
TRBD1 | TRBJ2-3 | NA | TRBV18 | CASSPPGQGTDTQYF | TGTGCCAGCTCACCACCGGGACAGGGTACAGATACGCAGTATTTT
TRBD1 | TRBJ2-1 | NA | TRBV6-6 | CASSKQGGSYNEQFF | TGTGCCAGCAGTAAACAGGGGGGATCCTACAATGAGCAGTTCTTC
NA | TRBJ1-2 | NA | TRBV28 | CASSFIRVGYTF | TGTGCCAGCAGTTTTATCAGGGTAGGCTACACCTTC
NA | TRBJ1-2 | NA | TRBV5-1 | CASSPGTANYGYTF | TGCGCCAGCAGCCCGGGGACGGCGAACTATGGCTACACCTTC
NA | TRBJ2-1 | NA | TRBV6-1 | CASSKNSLDEQFF | TGTGCCAGCAGCAAAAACAGTTTGGATGAGCAGTTCTTC
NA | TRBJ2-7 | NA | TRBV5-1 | CASSLGPPGEQYF | TGCGCCAGCAGCTTGGGCCCCCCCGGGGAGCAGTACTTC
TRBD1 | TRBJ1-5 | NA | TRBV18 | CASSPGTGGDQPQHF | TGTGCCAGCTCACCCGGGACAGGGGGCGATCAGCCCCAGCATTTT
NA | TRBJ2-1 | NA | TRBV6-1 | CASSEAGNEQFF | TGTGCCAGCAGTGAAGCCGGGAATGAGCAGTTCTTC
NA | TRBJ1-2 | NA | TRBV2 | CASSVTGLEGYTF | TGTGCCAGCAGTGTAACAGGCTTAGAGGGCTACACCTTC
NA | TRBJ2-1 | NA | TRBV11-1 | CASSLLVSSYNEQFF | TGTGCCAGCAGCTTACTGGTTAGCTCCTACAATGAGCAGTTCTTC
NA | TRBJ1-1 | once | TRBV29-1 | CSAPLQNTEAFF | TGCAGCGCTCCTTTACAGAACACTGAAGCTTTCTTT
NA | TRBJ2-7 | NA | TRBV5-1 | CASSLDFHEQYF | TGCGCCAGCAGCCTGGACTTCCACGAGCAGTACTTC
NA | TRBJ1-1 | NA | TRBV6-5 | CASSYRGVSVAEAFF | TGTGCCAGCAGTTATAGGGGGGTATCGGTGGCTGAAGCTTTCTTT
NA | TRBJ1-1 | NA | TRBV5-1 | CASSLQGGSTEAFF | TGCGCCAGCAGCTTACAGGGAGGTAGCACTGAAGCTTTCTTT
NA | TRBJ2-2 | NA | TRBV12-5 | CASGFRGNTGELFF | TGTGCTAGTGGTTTCCGGGGAAACACCGGGGAGCTGTTTTTT
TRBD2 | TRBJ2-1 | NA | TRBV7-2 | CAGLAGGEEQFF | TGTGCCGGTCTAGCGGGAGGGGAGGAGCAGTTCTTC